This T cell receptor beta chain stems from a study of CD8+CD57+ T cells in acquired aplastic anemia. Study results and limitations: Patients and controls shared roughly 28 CD8+ CDR3 sequences, which appeared highly expressed in patients and within their immunodominant clones.

This clonotype was seen repeatedly, ten times or more. Antigen unknown. The use of genomic DNA as template underpinned the TCR beta VDJ and CDR3 profiling. TCRdb fed the reads into MiXCR, producing one record per CDR3 protein. The sample yields approximately 380,000 distinct CDR3 sequences, 55% to 75% seen once. Germline assignment: CDR1 MNHNS and CDR2 SASEGT. The CDR3 covers 17 residues. Losses at the gene ends were 6 bases for V and 3 bases for J; bases not matched to a gene: 11. Sequencing was carried out using sorted CD4+, CD8+, or CD8+CD57+ T cells (not recorded which) from PBMCs. The sequence was collected from a human donor in good health, serving as a control. The chain has TRBV6-1 and TRBJ1-6, with 7 bases fitting TRBD1. The CDR3 loop is CASSLFLGGGYNSPLHF. DNA of the CDR3: TGTGCCAGCAGCCTTTTCCTAGGGGGCGGCTATAATTCACCCCTCCACTTT.